These 30 T cell receptor beta chains came from one sample sequenced in a study of CD8+ T cells in alopecia areata (dated by TCRdb to about 2018). Library construction relied on the immunoSEQ multiplex PCR assay. To provide template for TCR sequencing, every sample had RNA extracted and reverse transcribed into cDNA. The table was pulled from immuneACCESS by TCRdb, which kept in-frame rearrangements only. Such tables lose some clones; where checked, under half of the loss comes from unresolved V genes, and the rest has no known cause. Here the sample has around 190,000 clones; approximately 57% occur a single time. The ten largest clonotypes hold approximately 1% of the sample. The meaning of the sample's time point label: roughly 24 weeks on oral tofacitinib. According to the study, the label for this sample's treatment or condition signals: oral pan-JAK inhibitor, 5-10 mg twice daily. The sequences come from CD4+ T cells sorted from blood, collected at week 24, from a patient treated with tofacitinib. The receptors come from a human donor with alopecia areata.

The rearrangement uses TRBV6-6 and TRBJ1-5; 10 positions agree with TRBD1. J lost 3 bases, V lost 2 bases, and 1 base had no gene match. This CDR3 contains 15 residues. In germline, CDR1 is MNHNY, CDR2 SVGAGI (reference sequence). The CDR3 coding sequence is TGTGCCAGCAGTTACGGGACAGGGGTCAATCAGCCCCAGCATTTT. This encodes CASSYGTGVNQPQHF.

This chain links TRBV5-1 with TRBJ1-1; D not resolved. The germline CDR1 and CDR2 sequences are SGHRS and YFSETQ. The CDR3 consists of 15 residues. Trimming took 3 bases from V and 5 from J, leaving 17 bases between them. CDR3: CASSWGSGSRTEAFF. CDR3 DNA sequence: TGCGCCAGCAGCTGGGGTTCGGGGAGTCGGACTGAAGCTTTCTTT.

This chain's CDR3 is CASSEVTKANVLTF. The CDR3 DNA reads as TGTGCCAGCAGTGAAGTAACAAAAGCCAACGTCCTGACTTTC. This chain joins TRBV6-1 and TRBJ2-6; no definite D call. The CDR3 is made up of 14 amino acids. Germline lookup yields CDR1 MNHNS and CDR2 SASEGT. The germline V and J ends were trimmed by 1 base and 7 bases, with 8 bases remaining between them.

V usage is TRBV7-2 and J usage is TRBJ1-5; D is ambiguous. The V gene lost 3 bases and the J gene lost 1 base, with 1 base spanning the gap. The germline CDR1 and CDR2 sequences are SGHTA and FQGNSA. The CDR3 loop spans 12 amino acids. The CDR3 DNA reads as TGTGCCAGCAGCTTGAGCAATCAGCCCCAGCATTTT. As protein: CASSLSNQPQHF. Full variable domain (outside the CDR3, taken from reference TRBV7-2 and TRBJ1-5): GAGVSQSPSNKVTEKGKDVELRCDPISGHTALYWYRQSLGQGLEFLIYFQGNSAPDKSGLPSDRFSAERTGGSVSTLTIQRTQQEDSAVYLCASSLSNQPQHFGDGTRLSIL.

The V and J genes are TRBV29-1 and TRBJ1-2, with unresolved D. Trimming removed 2 bases from V and 4 bases from J, with 8 bases in between. This CDR3 is built from 12 residues. Germline values: CDR1 SQVTM, CDR2 ANQGSEA. The CDR3 bases are TGCAGCGTTGAAAACCTTTCCTATGGCTACACCTTC. This codes for CSVENLSYGYTF.

The chain joins TRBV9 to TRBJ1-5, with D possibly TRBD1 on 5 matching bases. The length of the CDR3 is 13 residues. Trimming pared 2 bases from V and 5 bases from J, leaving 8 bases between. The germline gives CDR1 SGDLS, CDR2 YYNGEE. The CDR3 protein is CASSVDSYQPQHF. CDR3 bases: TGTGCCAGCAGCGTCGACAGTTATCAGCCCCAGCATTTT.

This clone came up once. The chain joins TRBV15 to TRBJ2-7; D could derive from TRBD1 or TRBD2 (5 bases each). Trimming removed 0 bases from V and 5 bases from J, with 14 bases in between. Germline V lookup: CDR1 LNHNV, CDR2 YYDKDF (reference sequence). The CDR3 has 15 amino acids. For the CDR3, the DNA is TGTGCCACCAGCAGAGATCGGGACCCTTCTCACGAGCAGTACTTC. It translates to CATSRDRDPSHEQYF.

The chain uses TRBV30 and TRBJ2-6, with D uncertain. CDR3 length: 15 residues. Per the germline V gene, CDR1 is GTSNPN and CDR2 is SVGIG (reference sequence). V lost 0 bases, J lost 1 base, and 7 bases lay in between. CDR3 nucleotides: TGTGCCTGGAGTGTGGGTGGGTCTGGGGCCAACGTCCTGACTTTC. This translates into CAWSVGGSGANVLTF. The variable domain in full, with the rest retrieved from reference TRBV30 and TRBJ2-6, is SQTIHQWPATLVQPVGSPLSLECTVEGTSNPNLYWYRQAAGRGLQLLFYSVGIGQISSEVPQNLSASRPQDRQFILSSKKLLLSDSGFYLCAWSVGGSGANVLTFGAGSRLTVL.

The rearrangement joins TRBV9 to TRBJ1-1; 7 bases align to TRBD1. This CDR3 has 15 amino acids. Germline V CDR1 and CDR2: SGDLS, YYNGEE. The ends lost 3 bases at V and 5 bases at J; junction bases unmatched: 10. Here the CDR3 DNA reads TGTGCCAGCAGCGGGAAAGGGGGCTTGGGTACTGAAGCTTTCTTT. The encoded protein is CASSGKGGLGTEAFF.

The V call is TRBV2, the J call TRBJ2-3; no firm D call. CDR3 length equals 12 residues. CDR1 is SNHLY, CDR2 FYNNEI, per germline. The V gene lost 4 bases and the J gene lost 5 bases, with 7 bases spanning the gap. The CDR3 DNA reads TGTGCCAGCAGTGGGGTGCTAGATACGCAGTATTTT. This encodes CASSGVLDTQYF.

The chain recombines TRBV7-9 with TRBJ2-3; D is ambiguous. Trimming took off 1 base at V and 5 bases at J, with 7 bases between the two ends. The germline V gene has CDR1 SEHNR and CDR2 FQNEAQ (reference sequence). The CDR3 consists of 13 residues. In DNA, the CDR3 is TGTGCCAGCAGCTTAGAACCAGGAGATACGCAGTATTTT. As protein: CASSLEPGDTQYF.

In DNA form, the CDR3 reads TGCAGCGTTGAAACGACCGTTTATGGCTACACCTTC. It yields the protein CSVETTVYGYTF. V usage is TRBV29-1 and J usage is TRBJ1-2, with D uncertain. The CDR3 totals 12 residues. Trimming took 2 bases from V and 5 from J, leaving 9 bases between them. Germline values: CDR1 SQVTM, CDR2 ANQGSEA.

This chain joins TRBV29-1 and TRBJ1-1; no firm D call. This CDR3 spans 11 amino acids. V gave up 3 bases and J gave up 1 base, with 3 bases separating them. The germline gives CDR1 SQVTM, CDR2 ANQGSEA. In DNA form, the CDR3 reads TGCAGCGTTGAGGCGAACACTGAAGCTTTCTTT. Its translation: CSVEANTEAFF.

Only a few counts were recorded for this clone. V is TRBV21-1 and J is TRBJ1-2. TRBV21-1 corresponds to a pseudogene. The CDR3 covers 12 residues. DNA for the CDR3: TGTGCCAGCAGCAAATCTGTCAATGGCTACACCTTC. It codes for CASSKSVNGYTF.

The chain carries TRBV5-1 and TRBJ2-6, with a weak D call TRBD1 (5 bases). The ends were cut back, 1 base at V and 0 bases at J, with 11 bases in the middle. Germline CDR1 SGHRS, CDR2 YFSETQ. This CDR3 is built from 17 residues. The CDR3 spells CASSLPGLSSGANVLTF. The CDR3 coding sequence is TGCGCCAGCAGCTTGCCAGGGTTGAGCTCTGGGGCCAACGTCCTGACTTTC.

This clone was seen a few times. The chain employs TRBV5-1 and TRBJ2-3; D may be TRBD2 (6 bases). V gave up 1 base and J gave up 2 bases, with 8 bases separating them. The germline CDR1 and CDR2 sequences are SGHRS and YFSETQ. The CDR3 covers 14 residues. The CDR3 is CASSLSGDTDTQYF. CDR3 DNA sequence: TGCGCCAGCAGCTTGTCGGGGGACACAGATACGCAGTATTTT.

The genes are TRBV29-1 and TRBJ1-2; 8 bases line up with TRBD1. V was pared by 5 bases and J by 7 bases, with 9 bases of the junction left unmatched. The CDR3 has 13 residues. The germline CDR1 and CDR2 sequences are SQVTM and ANQGSEA. DNA of the CDR3: TGCAGCGTTAGACTGGACAGGGTGTCTGGCTACACCTTC. Translating it yields CSVRLDRVSGYTF.

The chain carries TRBV30 and TRBJ2-5; D unresolved. V lost 0 bases and J lost 2, with 10 bases in between. From germline, CDR1 is GTSNPN and CDR2 SVGIG (reference sequence). The CDR3 is 14 residues long. In DNA form, the CDR3 reads TGTGCCTGGAGTGTTAACGGGCCTCAAGAGACCCAGTACTTC. This codes for CAWSVNGPQETQYF.

Only a few counts were recorded for this clone. One junction end disagrees with the germline gene, perhaps due to a read error. The genes are TRBV6-1 and TRBJ1-2; D gene uncertain. This CDR3 region has 10 residues. Looked up from germline, CDR1 is MNHNS and CDR2 is SASEGT. The CDR3 reads CASSEVHGAF. The CDR3 region has the DNA TGTGCCAGCAGTGAAGTCCATGGGGCCTTC.

Remarks on this clone: The junction does not match germline at one end; this may be a read error. The J gene is TRBJ1-4, the V gene TRBV18; TRBD1 matches 9 bases. Looked up from germline, CDR1 is KGHSH and CDR2 is LQKENI. The CDR3 runs to 15 residues. In DNA, the CDR3 is TGTGCCAGCTCACTAGGGGACAGGGCCCATGAAAGACTGTTTTTT. Translated, it gives CASSLGDRAHERLFF. The full variable domain, its missing parts supplied by reference TRBV18 and TRBJ1-4, is NAGVMQNPRHLVRRRGQEARLRCSPMKGHSHVYWYRQLPEEGLKFMVYLQKENIIDESGMPKERFSAEFPKEGPSILRIQQVVRGDSAAYFCASSLGDRAHERLFFGSGTQLSVL.

The genes are TRBV20-1 and TRBJ2-1; D not resolved. This CDR3 is built from 10 residues. Per germline, CDR1 DFQATT and CDR2 SNEGSKA (reference sequence). V lost 6 bases and J lost 5, with 5 bases in between. CDR3 bases: TGCAGTGCCGTAGACAATGAGCAGTTCTTC. Its translation is CSAVDNEQFF.

The chain has TRBV29-1 and TRBJ1-1; D remains unclear. The CDR3 is 12 amino acids. Trimming took off 5 bases at V and 0 bases at J, with 7 bases between the two ends. Per germline, CDR1 SQVTM and CDR2 ANQGSEA. The CDR3 loop is CSVFRMNTEAFF. DNA for the CDR3: TGCAGCGTTTTCAGGATGAACACTGAAGCTTTCTTT.

This clone showed up just a few times. This rearrangement joins TRBV2 to TRBJ1-2; D remains ambiguous. Germline-derived CDR1 and CDR2 are SNHLY and FYNNEI. Trimming pared 2 bases from V and 7 bases from J, leaving 5 bases between. This CDR3 spans 11 amino acids. In nucleotides, the CDR3 is TGTGCCAGCAGTGAACTCGGTGGCTACACCTTC. Translating it yields CASSELGGYTF.

The V gene is TRBV7-2, the J gene TRBJ2-3; TRBD1 matches at 9 bases. This CDR3 has 14 amino acids. The germline CDR1 and CDR2 sequences are SGHTA and FQGNSA. The V segment lost 5 bases and the J segment 6 bases; nucleotides outside the gene matches: 6. Here the CDR3 DNA reads TGTGCCAGCAGCGAACAGGGGGCGCAGGATACGCAGTATTTT. Translation gives CASSEQGAQDTQYF.

The chain carries TRBV30 and TRBJ2-5, with D possibly TRBD1 on 6 matching bases. CDR1 and CDR2 from the germline V gene are GTSNPN and SVGIG (reference sequence). Trimming pared 6 bases from V and 2 bases from J, leaving 13 bases between. The CDR3 covers 13 residues. This CDR3 is CACTQGRQETQYF. The CDR3 bases are TGTGCCTGTACCCAGGGGAGACAAGAGACCCAGTACTTC.

Points on this clone: The same CDR3 is also encoded by other DNA sequences in this sample. This CDR3 is CAWSNSNQPQHF. The CDR3 bases are TGTGCCTGGAGCAATAGCAATCAGCCCCAGCATTTT. The V gene is TRBV30, the J gene TRBJ1-5, with D unclear. Germline-derived CDR1 and CDR2 are GTSNPN and SVGIG (reference sequence). The length of the CDR3 is 12 residues. The V end lost 3 bases, the J end lost 0 bases, and 3 bases lay between the germline ends.

The V call is TRBV6-5, the J call TRBJ2-7; possibly TRBD1 for D (5 bases). The CDR3 runs to 11 residues. The germline V and J ends were trimmed by 2 bases and 8 bases, with 7 bases remaining between them. Looked up from germline, CDR1 is MNHEY and CDR2 is SVGAGI. The CDR3 reads CASSYLGQQYF. The CDR3 DNA reads as TGTGCCAGCAGTTACCTGGGGCAGCAGTACTTC.

The chain joins TRBV7-6 to TRBJ1-6, with TRBD1 identical over 9 bases. The J segment lost 8 bases and the V segment lost 5 bases, leaving 1 base of the junction unmatched. Germline V gene data show CDR1 as SGHVS and CDR2 as FNYEAQ. This CDR3 is built from 13 residues. CDR3: CASSDRGDSPLHF. CDR3 sequence (DNA): TGTGCCAGCAGCGACAGGGGGGATTCACCCCTCCACTTT.

This clone was recorded a few times. V is TRBV13 and J is TRBJ1-1, with D maybe TRBD1 (5 bases). The germline V gene encodes CDR1 PRHDT and CDR2 FYEKMQ (reference sequence). The CDR3 length is 15 residues. With 5 bases removed from V and 6 bases from J, the gap between germline ends came to 19 bases. CDR3 loop: CASSIYTGGGSEAFF. The CDR3 coding sequence is TGTGCCAGCAGCATATATACAGGAGGTGGATCTGAAGCTTTCTTT.

This clone was counted ten times or more. Other DNA sequences in this specimen translate into the identical CDR3. The genes are TRBV27 and TRBJ1-2; D is unclear. This CDR3 is 13 amino acids long. Germline V gives CDR1 MNHEY, CDR2 SMNVEV (reference sequence). With 3 bases removed from V and 1 base from J, the gap between germline ends came to 6 bases. DNA for the CDR3: TGTGCCAGCAGTTTCGAGGGTAACTATGGCTACACCTTC. Its protein is CASSFEGNYGYTF.